Shown below are 32 T cell receptor beta chains from a single sample sequenced in a study of vaccination and CD4 T cells after COVID-19. Their antigens are not known. Cultured CD4+ T-cell DNA underwent Oncomine TCR Beta short-read sequencing. In TCRdb, the PCR reads were re-called with MiXCR into one record per CDR3 protein. Among about 13,000 distinct CDR3 sequences, roughly 50% were seen once, and the ten largest hold about 24%. The treatment: approximately nine-day PBMC culture with coronavirus spike peptide pools or control peptides (ViraFEST assay). Sequencing used CD4+ T cells from blood, cultured in vitro. The origin of the receptors is a human donor who had recovered from COVID-19.

This chain uses TRBV6-5 with TRBJ2-5; 11 bases agree with TRBD1. V was pared by 4 bases and J by 5 bases, with 3 bases of the junction left unmatched. The germline CDR1 and CDR2 sequences are MNHEY and SVGAGI. This CDR3 region has 14 residues. CDR3 protein: CASSWDRGSETQYF. The CDR3 coding sequence is TGTGCCAGCAGTTGGGACAGGGGGAGTGAGACCCAGTACTTC.

V and J are TRBV2 and TRBJ1-5; no clear D gene. V shed 5 bases and J shed 6 bases, with 14 bases lying between them. This CDR3 spans 14 amino acids. Germline V CDR1 and CDR2: SNHLY, FYNNEI. For the CDR3, the DNA is TGTGCCAGCAGTCAGGAGGGCCCCGGTCAGCCCCAGCATTTT. Protein: CASSQEGPGQPQHF.

This clonotype has just a few counts. The genes are TRBV7-3 and TRBJ2-7; the D is unclear. Trimming removed 1 base at V and 5 bases at J, with 9 bases between. Germline V gives CDR1 SGHTA, CDR2 FQGTGA. The CDR3 runs to 13 residues. CDR3 DNA sequence: TGTGCCAGCAGCTTAAAACTCGGTGACGAGCAGTACTTC. Protein product: CASSLKLGDEQYF.

This rearrangement joins TRBV28 to TRBJ2-3; TRBD2 agrees at 8 bases. CDR1 and CDR2 (germline): MDHEN, SYDVKM. The CDR3 loop spans 15 amino acids. V was pared by 4 bases and J by 2 bases, with 5 bases of the junction left unmatched. CDR3 region: CASSSRGGLTDTQYF. The CDR3 nucleotides are TGTGCCAGCAGTTCCCGGGGGGGGCTCACAGATACGCAGTATTTT. The whole variable domain, remainder taken from reference TRBV28 and TRBJ2-3, is DVKVTQSSRYLVKRTGEKVFLECVQDMDHENMFWYRQDPGLGLRLIYFSYDVKMKEKGDIPEGYSVSREKKERFSLILESASTNQTSMYLCASSSRGGLTDTQYFGPGTRLTVL.

This CDR3 reads CAISPDRDNSPLHF. CDR3 in DNA: TGTGCCATCAGTCCGGACAGGGATAATTCACCCCTCCACTTT. The chain carries TRBV10-3 and TRBJ1-6, with 8 nucleotides matching TRBD1. From germline, CDR1 is ENHRY and CDR2 SYGVKD. The V segment lost 5 bases and the J segment 5 bases; nucleotides outside the gene matches: 2. The CDR3 extends over 14 amino acids.

CDR3 sequence reads: CSAPSGTRNTGELFF. Here the CDR3 DNA reads TGCAGTGCCCCCTCCGGGACTAGAAACACCGGGGAGCTGTTTTTT. This chain joins TRBV20-1 and TRBJ2-2, with 8 bases lining up with TRBD2. The CDR3 has 15 amino acids. Germline V lookup: CDR1 DFQATT, CDR2 SNEGSKA (reference sequence). V was clipped by 6 bases and J by 2 bases; unmatched bases: 8.

J is TRBJ1-1 and V is TRBV10-1; D call uncertain. V shed 4 bases and J shed 3 bases, with 9 bases lying between them. The V gene's germline CDR1 is WNHNN and CDR2 SYGVQD (reference sequence). The CDR3 is 13 residues long. The DNA for the CDR3 is TGCGCCAGCAGTGTTGGGGTCCACACTGAAGCTTTCTTT. This translates into CASSVGVHTEAFF.

This clonotype was observed a few times. The rearrangement joins TRBV7-8 to TRBJ1-1; a weak D match, TRBD1 (5 bases). The CDR3 covers 15 residues. V shed 1 base and J shed 4 bases, with 13 bases lying between them. Germline loops: CDR1 SGHVS, CDR2 FQNEAQ. The CDR3 bases are TGTGCCAGCAGCTTAGGGCCAGGGTGGATCACTGAAGCTTTCTTT. Protein: CASSLGPGWITEAFF.

In this sample, this clonotype turned up a few times. The V call is TRBV28, the J call TRBJ1-5, with D unresolved. The CDR3 contains 18 residues. Germline CDR1 MDHEN, CDR2 SYDVKM. Trimming removed 0 bases at V and 3 bases at J, with 18 bases between. The CDR3 region is CASSLWVKGGRNNQPQHF. Here the CDR3 DNA reads TGTGCCAGCAGTTTATGGGTAAAGGGAGGGCGGAACAATCAGCCCCAGCATTTT.

This clonotype was found a few times. The rearrangement uses TRBV28 and TRBJ1-5, with D tentatively TRBD1 (5 bases). Looked up from germline, CDR1 is MDHEN and CDR2 is SYDVKM. V lost 3 bases to trimming and J lost 0 bases, with 9 bases between them. The CDR3 is made up of 15 amino acids. For the CDR3, the DNA is TGTGCCAGCAGTTTGGGGGAGAGTAGCAATCAGCCCCAGCATTTT. This codes for CASSLGESSNQPQHF.

Only a few counts were recorded for this clonotype. V is TRBV2 and J is TRBJ2-1; 16 bases agree with TRBD2. V lost 6 bases, J lost 1 base, and 3 bases stayed unmatched. The germline V gene encodes CDR1 SNHLY and CDR2 FYNNEI. This CDR3 comprises 17 residues. The CDR3 spells CASRGLAGGRSYNEQFF. In DNA form, the CDR3 reads TGTGCCAGCAGGGGACTAGCGGGAGGGAGGTCCTACAATGAGCAGTTCTTC.

This clonotype was recorded a few times. The J gene is TRBJ1-1, the V gene TRBV5-1; D is undetermined. The V and J ends lost 1 base and 1 base respectively, with 17 bases between them. CDR3 length: 17 residues. The germline V gene encodes CDR1 SGHRS and CDR2 YFSETQ. CDR3 nucleotide sequence: TGCGCCAGCAGCTTGTCCTTCGGTAGAGCAGGGAACACTGAAGCTTTCTTT. Amino acid sequence: CASSLSFGRAGNTEAFF.

The sample holds a few counts of this clonotype. In nucleotides, the CDR3 is TGCGCCAGCAGCCAAGAGGAGCGGACAGAGCAGTATTTT. It is translated as CASSQEERTEQYF. The V and J genes are TRBV4-3 and TRBJ2-3; D is perhaps TRBD1 (6 bases). Germline V lookup: CDR1 LGHNA, CDR2 YSLEER. This CDR3 has 13 residues. Trimming cost V 0 bases and J 11 bases, with 12 bases left between them.

This sequence joins TRBV28 and TRBJ1-6; D is unclear. From germline, CDR1 is MDHEN and CDR2 SYDVKM. V was clipped by 5 bases and J by 10 bases, with 18 bases between them. This CDR3 is 15 amino acids long. The CDR3 spells CASSRVILGGSPLHF. In DNA, the CDR3 is TGTGCCAGCAGTCGGGTGATCCTAGGAGGCTCACCCCTCCACTTT.

The V call is TRBV4-1, the J call TRBJ1-1; TRBD1 matches 7 bases. From germline, CDR1 is MGHRA and CDR2 YSYEKL. Germline trimming cut 6 bases from V and 5 bases from J; bases unmatched to any gene: 9. This CDR3 is 14 amino acids long. The CDR3 loop is CASSKGQVGTEAFF. The DNA for the CDR3 is TGCGCCAGCAGTAAAGGACAGGTTGGTACTGAAGCTTTCTTT.

This chain links TRBV7-8 with TRBJ2-5; D unresolved. CDR1 is SGHVS and CDR2 is FQNEAQ in the germline V gene. The ends were cut back, 2 bases at V and 0 bases at J, with 4 bases in the middle. There are 13 residues in the CDR3. CDR3 in DNA: TGTGCCAGCAGCTTAACGTACCAAGAGACCCAGTACTTC. Translation: CASSLTYQETQYF.

This clonotype appeared a single time. CDR3 DNA sequence: TGCAGTGCTGATGACAGGGGTTACGAGCAGTACTTC. This translates into CSADDRGYEQYF. The V call is TRBV20-1, the J call TRBJ2-7; 8 positions agree with TRBD1. From germline, CDR1 is DFQATT and CDR2 SNEGSKA (reference sequence). The J segment lost 4 bases and the V segment lost 5 bases, leaving 4 bases of the junction unmatched. The CDR3 is made up of 12 amino acids.

In this sample, this clonotype turned up a few times. The chain carries TRBV7-2 and TRBJ2-7; 9 positions agree with TRBD2. V gave up 3 bases and J gave up 5 bases; unmatched junction bases: 2. CDR3 length equals 13 residues. Germline V gene lookup returns CDR1 SGHTA and CDR2 FQGNSA. The CDR3 DNA is TGTGCCAGCAGCTTCAGCGGGAGGCACGAGCAGTACTTC. Protein: CASSFSGRHEQYF. Complete variable domain (other parts from reference TRBV7-2 and TRBJ2-7): GAGVSQSPSNKVTEKGKDVELRCDPISGHTALYWYRQSLGQGLEFLIYFQGNSAPDKSGLPSDRFSAERTGGSVSTLTIQRTQQEDSAVYLCASSFSGRHEQYFGPGTRLTVT.

This clonotype was detected once. V usage is TRBV30 and J usage is TRBJ1-1; 7 nucleotides line up with TRBD1. With 4 bases clipped from V and 4 bases from J, the junction kept 3 bases outside the gene matches. Germline assignment: CDR1 GTSNPN and CDR2 SVGIG (reference sequence). This CDR3 is 12 amino acids long. In DNA form, the CDR3 reads TGTGCCTGGACGAACAGGGGCACTGAAGCTTTCTTT. This codes for CAWTNRGTEAFF.

This clonotype has just a few counts. The chain has TRBV10-3 and TRBJ2-6; 7 nucleotides align to TRBD1. Germline CDR1 and CDR2: ENHRY and SYGVKD. The CDR3 has 14 residues. The J segment lost 4 bases and the V segment lost 10 bases, leaving 7 bases of the junction unmatched. The CDR3 reads CANRQGLGANVLTF. Written as DNA, the CDR3 is TGTGCCAACCGACAGGGTCTGGGGGCCAACGTCCTGACTTTC.

This chain connects TRBV5-8 to TRBJ2-7; no clear D. CDR3 length: 16 amino acids. Per the germline V gene, CDR1 is SGHTS and CDR2 is YDEGEE. The V end was cut by 0 bases, the J end by 6 bases, with 19 bases between. For the CDR3, the DNA is TGTGCCAGCAGCTTGGGATGGACGATTCAAGGCCGCGAGCAGTACTTC. Translation: CASSLGWTIQGREQYF.

V is TRBV27 and J is TRBJ2-3; TRBD1 agrees at 10 bases. There are 17 residues in the CDR3. The J segment lost 1 base and the V segment lost 3 bases, leaving 7 bases of the junction unmatched. Germline assignment: CDR1 MNHEY and CDR2 SMNVEV (reference sequence). Here the CDR3 DNA reads TGTGCCAGCAGTTTGGGGGGCGGGACAGGGGGCACAGATACGCAGTATTTT. This gives the protein CASSLGGGTGGTDTQYF.

The chain links TRBV6-1 to TRBJ1-2; 11 nucleotides align to TRBD1. V was pared by 7 bases and J by 11 bases, with 6 bases of the junction left unmatched. Germline values: CDR1 MNHNS, CDR2 SASEGT. The CDR3 is 12 residues long. The CDR3 DNA follows: TGTGCCAGCAACCAGGACAGGGGGCGATACACCTTC. This gives the protein CASNQDRGRYTF.

V and J are TRBV12-3 or TRBV12-4 and TRBJ1-5; D perhaps matches TRBD1 (5 bases). This CDR3 region has 15 residues. V was pared by 3 bases and J by 4 bases, with 13 bases between. The CDR3 loop reads CASSFKGQSNQPQHF. CDR3 nucleotides: TGTGCCAGCAGTTTTAAGGGGCAGTCTAATCAGCCCCAGCATTTT.

J is TRBJ2-6 and V is TRBV6-1; D might be TRBD2 (6 bases). Germline V CDR1 and CDR2: MNHNS, SASEGT. The CDR3 extends over 19 amino acids. V gave up 5 bases and J gave up 0 bases, with 20 bases separating them. The CDR3 spells CASSPWASEVGSGANVLTF. In nucleotides, the CDR3 is TGTGCCAGCAGTCCATGGGCTAGCGAGGTTGGCTCTGGGGCCAACGTCCTGACTTTC.

This chain joins TRBV20-1 and TRBJ1-5; 8 bases match TRBD1. After removal of 3 bases from V and 3 bases from J, the junction contained 4 bases not matched to a gene. The V gene's germline CDR1 is DFQATT and CDR2 SNEGSKA (reference sequence). The CDR3 contains 14 residues. The CDR3 sequence is CSASMGQVNQPQHF. CDR3 nucleotides: TGCAGTGCTAGCATGGGACAGGTCAATCAGCCCCAGCATTTT.

The chain recombines TRBV20-1 with TRBJ1-4; D is perhaps TRBD1 (6 bases). The CDR3 is 13 residues long. Germline loops: CDR1 DFQATT, CDR2 SNEGSKA (reference sequence). The V gene lost 6 bases and the J gene lost 9 bases, with 17 bases spanning the gap. CDR3 region: CSALERGRQKLFF. The DNA for the CDR3 is TGCAGTGCGTTGGAAAGGGGGAGGCAAAAACTGTTTTTT.

This clonotype was detected a few times. The V and J genes are TRBV24-1 and TRBJ2-3; TRBD1 is a possible D gene (6 bases). The CDR3 contains 17 residues. Germline assignment: CDR1 KGHDR and CDR2 SFDVKD. The germline V and J ends were trimmed by 4 bases and 4 bases, with 20 bases remaining between them. The CDR3 nucleotides are TGTGCCACCAGTGACCGTTCCTACGCAGGGGCCCCAGATACGCAGTATTTT. Protein: CATSDRSYAGAPDTQYF.

This chain joins TRBV5-6 and TRBJ2-1; D unresolved. Trimming removed 2 bases at V and 4 bases at J, with 7 bases between. Germline V gene sequence: CDR1 SGHDT, CDR2 YYEEEE. CDR3 length: 13 residues. CDR3 loop: CASSFSTYNEQFF. CDR3 DNA sequence: TGTGCCAGCAGCTTTTCAACTTACAATGAGCAGTTCTTC.

This clonotype was observed a few times. This rearrangement joins TRBV12-3 or TRBV12-4 to TRBJ1-5; D is unclear. V lost 1 base, J lost 0 bases, and 4 bases lay in between. The CDR3 contains 14 residues. CDR3: CASSLGNSNQPQHF. For the CDR3, the DNA is TGTGCCAGCAGTTTAGGGAATAGCAATCAGCCCCAGCATTTT.

This clonotype has a handful of counts. The chain employs TRBV20-1 and TRBJ1-5; no clear D. V was trimmed by 0 bases and J by 6 bases, leaving 15 bases between them. CDR3 length: 15 residues. In germline, CDR1 is DFQATT, CDR2 SNEGSKA (reference sequence). CDR3 sequence (DNA): TGCAGTGCTAGAGAGATAGGGTTGGTAGGTCAGCCCCAGCATTTT. This codes for CSAREIGLVGQPQHF.

This clonotype turned up a few times. The rearrangement joins TRBV11-3 to TRBJ2-1; 10 bases agree with TRBD2. Germline V gene sequence: CDR1 SGHNT, CDR2 YENEEA. The trim removed 0 bases at V and 2 bases at J, leaving 7 bases unmatched. The CDR3 sequence is 18 residues long. CDR3 loop: CASSLDSRTSGPYNEQFF. The CDR3 DNA sequence: TGTGCCAGCAGCTTAGATAGTAGGACTAGCGGCCCCTACAATGAGCAGTTCTTC.